The clone carrying this TCR beta chain was seen repeatedly, ten times or more. TCRdb re-derived calls from the 5' RACE reads in MiXCR, one entry per CDR3 protein. Among some 40,000 distinct CDR3 sequences listed, 2.5% to 3.5% were seen once. The sample originates from a study of spatial heterogeneity in lung cancer. Trimming pared 10 bases from V and 1 base from J, leaving 10 bases between. Germline assignment: CDR1 KGHDR and CDR2 SFDVKD. The CDR3 has 14 amino acids. Sample time point: sample taken at primary tumor resection. Without sorting, whole RNA was sequenced from tumor, nontumor lung or frozen PBMC.

The sample was normal lung tissue next to the tumor, taken at surgery. The TCR was taken from a male donor with early-stage non-small cell lung cancer. The chain couples TRBV24-1 to TRBJ2-6, with a weak D call TRBD1 (6 bases). The CDR3 DNA reads as TGTGCCACTTCTCAGGGGTCTGGGGCCAACGTCCTGACTTTC. This gives the protein CATSQGSGANVLTF.